This T cell receptor beta chain emerged from a study of response to subunit inactivated influenza vaccine. Study findings and constraints: Few new T cells, the authors suggested, are recruited by each seasonal influenza vaccination.

To note about this clonotype: Its target is not known. Possible read error: a much larger clone is one base away.

MiXCR, run by TCRdb on the RT-PCR reads, gives a single entry per CDR3 protein. This sample has about 240,000 distinct CDR3 sequences, with 12% found just once. The material was non-naive T cells sorted from PBMCs, obtained 14 days before vaccination. The TCR was taken from a man in his fifties who received an inactivated influenza vaccine.

CDR3 residues: CSAQTGGTKKIQYF. The CDR3 region has the DNA TGCAGCGCCCAGACAGGGGGAACCAAAAAGATTCAGTACTTC. The gene calls are TRBV29-1 and TRBJ2-4, with 9 bases fitting TRBD1. The germline V gene has CDR1 SQVTM and CDR2 ANQGSEA. The CDR3 is made up of 14 amino acids.